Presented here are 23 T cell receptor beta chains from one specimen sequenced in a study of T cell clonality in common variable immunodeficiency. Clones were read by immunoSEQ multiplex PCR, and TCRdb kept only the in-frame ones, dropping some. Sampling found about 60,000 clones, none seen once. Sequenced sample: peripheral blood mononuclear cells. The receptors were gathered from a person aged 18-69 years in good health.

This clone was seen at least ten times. The CDR3 protein is CASKPDRGLNSPLHF. CDR3 bases read: TGTGCCAGTAAACCCGACAGGGGGCTTAATTCACCC. This chain links TRBV19 with TRBJ1-6; 10 positions match TRBD1. The read gets to within 3 residues of the CDR3 end, and the germline J gene fills in the rest. Germline CDR1 and CDR2: LNHDA and SQIVND (reference sequence). V lost 7 bases and J lost 6; bases outside the gene matches: 6. This CDR3 is 15 amino acids long. Full variable domain (outside the CDR3, taken from reference TRBV19 and TRBJ1-6): DGGITQSPKYLFRKEGQNVTLSCEQNLNHDAMYWYRQDPGQGLRLIYYSQIVNDFQKGDIAEGYSVSREKKESFPLTVTSAQKNPTAFYLCASKPDRGLNSPLHFGNGTRLTVT.

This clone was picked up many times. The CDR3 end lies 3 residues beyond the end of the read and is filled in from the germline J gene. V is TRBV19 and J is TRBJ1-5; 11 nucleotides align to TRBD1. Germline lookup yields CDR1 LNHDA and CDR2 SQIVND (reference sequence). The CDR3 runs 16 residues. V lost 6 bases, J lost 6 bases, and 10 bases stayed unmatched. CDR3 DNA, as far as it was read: TGTGCCAGTAGACCGTGGGGACAGGGGGAAGGTCAGCCC. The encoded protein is CASRPWGQGEGQP. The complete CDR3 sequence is CASRPWGQGEGQPQHF.

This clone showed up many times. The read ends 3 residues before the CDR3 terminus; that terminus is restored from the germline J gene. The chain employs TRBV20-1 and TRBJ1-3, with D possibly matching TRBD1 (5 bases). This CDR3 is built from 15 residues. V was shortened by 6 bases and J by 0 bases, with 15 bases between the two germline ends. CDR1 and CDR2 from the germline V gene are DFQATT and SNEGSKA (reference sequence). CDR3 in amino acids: CSAYQQAYSGNTIYF. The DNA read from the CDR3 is TGCAGTGCGTATCAACAGGCTTACTCTGGAAACACC.

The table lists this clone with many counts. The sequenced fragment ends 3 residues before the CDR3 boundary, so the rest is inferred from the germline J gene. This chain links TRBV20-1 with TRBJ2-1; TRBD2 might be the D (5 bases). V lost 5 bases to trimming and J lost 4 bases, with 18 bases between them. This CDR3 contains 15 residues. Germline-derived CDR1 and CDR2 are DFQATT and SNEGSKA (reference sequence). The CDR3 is CSASPPRAIYNEQFF. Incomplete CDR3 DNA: TGCAGTGCTTCTCCTCCGCGGGCCATATACAATGAG.

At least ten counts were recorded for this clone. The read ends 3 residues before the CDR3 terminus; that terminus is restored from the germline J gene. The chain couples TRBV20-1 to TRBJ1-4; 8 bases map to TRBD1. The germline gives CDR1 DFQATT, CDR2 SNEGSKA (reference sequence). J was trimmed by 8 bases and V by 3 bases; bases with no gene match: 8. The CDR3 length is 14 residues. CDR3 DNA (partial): TGCAGTGCTAGTGAGGCAGGGGGCGCGGAAAAA. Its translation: CSASEAGGAEK. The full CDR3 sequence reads CSASEAGGAEKLFF.

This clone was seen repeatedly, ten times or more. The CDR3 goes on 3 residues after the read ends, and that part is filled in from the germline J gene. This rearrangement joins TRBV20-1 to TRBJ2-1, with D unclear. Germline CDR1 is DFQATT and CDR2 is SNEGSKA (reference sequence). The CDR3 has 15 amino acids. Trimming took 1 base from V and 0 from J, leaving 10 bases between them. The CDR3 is CSARGRLSSYNEQFF. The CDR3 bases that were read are TGCAGTGCTAGAGGGCGGCTGAGCTCCTACAATGAG.

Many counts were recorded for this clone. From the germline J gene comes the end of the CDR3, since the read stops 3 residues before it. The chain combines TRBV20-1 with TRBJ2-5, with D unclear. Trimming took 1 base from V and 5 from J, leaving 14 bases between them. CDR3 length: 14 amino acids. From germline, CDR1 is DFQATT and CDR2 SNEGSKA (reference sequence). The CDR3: CSARGAALLETQYF. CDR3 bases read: TGCAGTGCTAGAGGGGCAGCCCTACTGGAGACC.

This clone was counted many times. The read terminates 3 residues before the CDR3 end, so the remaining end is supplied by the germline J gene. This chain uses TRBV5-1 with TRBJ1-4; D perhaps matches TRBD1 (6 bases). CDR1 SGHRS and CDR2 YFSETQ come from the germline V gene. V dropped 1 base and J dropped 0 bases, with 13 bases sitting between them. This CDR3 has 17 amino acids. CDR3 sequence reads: CASSLMGAIATNEKLFF. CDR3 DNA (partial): TGCGCCAGCAGCTTGATGGGGGCCATTGCAACTAATGAAAAA.

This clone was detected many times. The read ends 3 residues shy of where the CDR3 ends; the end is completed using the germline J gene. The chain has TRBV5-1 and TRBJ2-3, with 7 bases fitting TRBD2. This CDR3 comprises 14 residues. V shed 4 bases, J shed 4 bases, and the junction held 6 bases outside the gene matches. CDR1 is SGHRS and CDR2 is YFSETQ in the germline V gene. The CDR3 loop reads CASSLGLEADTQYF. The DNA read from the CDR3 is TGCGCCAGCAGCCTAGGACTAGAGGCAGATACG. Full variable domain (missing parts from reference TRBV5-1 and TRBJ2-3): KAGVTQTPRYLIKTRGQQVTLSCSPISGHRSVSWYQQTPGQGLQFLFEYFSETQRNKGNFPGRFSGRQFSNSRSEMNVSTLELGDSALYLCASSLGLEADTQYFGPGTRLTVL.

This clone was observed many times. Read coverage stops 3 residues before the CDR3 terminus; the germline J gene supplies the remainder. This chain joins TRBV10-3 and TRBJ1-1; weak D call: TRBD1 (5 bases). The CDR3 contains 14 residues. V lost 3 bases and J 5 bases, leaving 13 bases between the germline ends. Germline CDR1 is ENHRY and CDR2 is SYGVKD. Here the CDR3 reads CAISEQEGITEAFF. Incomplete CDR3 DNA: TGTGCCATCAGTGAACAGGAAGGGATAACTGAA.

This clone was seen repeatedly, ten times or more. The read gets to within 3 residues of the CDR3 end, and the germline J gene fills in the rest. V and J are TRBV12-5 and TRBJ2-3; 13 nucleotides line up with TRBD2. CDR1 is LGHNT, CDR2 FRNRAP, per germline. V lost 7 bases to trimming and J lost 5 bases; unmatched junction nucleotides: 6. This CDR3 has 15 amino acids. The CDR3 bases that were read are TGTGCTAGTGCCCTGGGACTAGCGGGACGAGATACG. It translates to CASALGLAGRDT. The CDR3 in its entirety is CASALGLAGRDTQYF.

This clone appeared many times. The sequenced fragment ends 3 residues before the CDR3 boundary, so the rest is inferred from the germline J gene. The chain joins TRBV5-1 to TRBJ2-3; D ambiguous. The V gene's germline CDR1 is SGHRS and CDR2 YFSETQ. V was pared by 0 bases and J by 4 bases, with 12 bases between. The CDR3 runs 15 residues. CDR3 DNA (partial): TGCGCCAGCAGCTTGGGCTCCAGTCGGGCAGATACG. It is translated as CASSLGSSRADT. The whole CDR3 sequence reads CASSLGSSRADTQYF.

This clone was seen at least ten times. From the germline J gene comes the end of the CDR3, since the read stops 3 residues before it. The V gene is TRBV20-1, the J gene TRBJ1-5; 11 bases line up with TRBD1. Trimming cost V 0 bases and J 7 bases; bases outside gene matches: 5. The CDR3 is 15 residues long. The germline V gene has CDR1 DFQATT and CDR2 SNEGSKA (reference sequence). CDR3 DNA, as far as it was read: TGCAGTGCTAGAGATTTGGGACAGGGGGTACAGCCC. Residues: CSARDLGQGVQP. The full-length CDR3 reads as CSARDLGQGVQPQHF.

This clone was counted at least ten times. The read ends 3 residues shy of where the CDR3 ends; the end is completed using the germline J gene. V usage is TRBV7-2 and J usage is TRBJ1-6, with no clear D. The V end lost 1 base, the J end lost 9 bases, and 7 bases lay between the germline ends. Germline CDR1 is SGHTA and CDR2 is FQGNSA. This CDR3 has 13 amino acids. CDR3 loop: CASSLGSVSPLHF. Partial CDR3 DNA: TGTGCCAGCAGCTTAGGGTCAGTTTCACCC.

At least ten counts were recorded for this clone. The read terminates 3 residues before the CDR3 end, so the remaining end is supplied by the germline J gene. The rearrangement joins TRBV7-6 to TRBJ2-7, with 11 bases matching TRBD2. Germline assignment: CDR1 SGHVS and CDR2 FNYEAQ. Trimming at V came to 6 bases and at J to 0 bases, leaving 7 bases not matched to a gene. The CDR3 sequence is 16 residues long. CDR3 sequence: CASSPGLAESSYEQYF. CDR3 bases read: TGTGCCAGCAGTCCGGGACTAGCGGAGAGCTCCTACGAG.

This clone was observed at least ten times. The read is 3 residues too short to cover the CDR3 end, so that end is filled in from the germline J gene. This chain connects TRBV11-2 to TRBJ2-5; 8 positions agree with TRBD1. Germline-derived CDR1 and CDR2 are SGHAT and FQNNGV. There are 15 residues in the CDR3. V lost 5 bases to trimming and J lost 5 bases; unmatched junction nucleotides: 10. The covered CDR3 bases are TGTGCCAGCAGCCCCGGACAGGGAGGAGGGGAGACC. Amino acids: CASSPGQGGGET. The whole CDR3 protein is CASSPGQGGGETQYF.

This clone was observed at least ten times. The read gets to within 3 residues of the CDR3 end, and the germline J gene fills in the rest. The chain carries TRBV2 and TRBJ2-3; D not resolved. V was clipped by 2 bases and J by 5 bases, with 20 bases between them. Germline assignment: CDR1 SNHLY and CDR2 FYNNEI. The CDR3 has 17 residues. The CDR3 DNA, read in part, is TGTGCCAGCAGTGAAAAGTGGGCGTGGGTTGCTGGAGATACG. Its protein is CASSEKWAWVAGDT. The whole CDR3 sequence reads CASSEKWAWVAGDTQYF.

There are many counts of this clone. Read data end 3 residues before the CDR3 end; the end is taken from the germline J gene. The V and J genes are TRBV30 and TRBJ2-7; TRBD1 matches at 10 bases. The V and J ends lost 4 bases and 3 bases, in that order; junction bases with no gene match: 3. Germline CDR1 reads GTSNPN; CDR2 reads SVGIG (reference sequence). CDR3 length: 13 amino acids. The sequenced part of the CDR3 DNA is TGTGCCTGGAAGACAGGGGGCATCTACGAG. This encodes CAWKTGGIYE. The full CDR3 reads CAWKTGGIYEQYF. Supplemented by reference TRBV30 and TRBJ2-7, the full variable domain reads SQTIHQWPATLVQPVGSPLSLECTVEGTSNPNLYWYRQAAGRGLQLLFYSVGIGQISSEVPQNLSASRPQDRQFILSSKKLLLSDSGFYLCAWKTGGIYEQYFGPGTRLTVT.

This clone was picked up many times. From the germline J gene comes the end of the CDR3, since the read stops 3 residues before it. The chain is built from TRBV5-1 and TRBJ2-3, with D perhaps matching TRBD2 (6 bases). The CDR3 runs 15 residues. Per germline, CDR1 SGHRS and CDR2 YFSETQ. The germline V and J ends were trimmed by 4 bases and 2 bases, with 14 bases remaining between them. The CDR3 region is CASSLTDYSTDTQYF. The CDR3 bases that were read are TGCGCCAGCAGCCTCACGGACTACTCCACAGATACG.

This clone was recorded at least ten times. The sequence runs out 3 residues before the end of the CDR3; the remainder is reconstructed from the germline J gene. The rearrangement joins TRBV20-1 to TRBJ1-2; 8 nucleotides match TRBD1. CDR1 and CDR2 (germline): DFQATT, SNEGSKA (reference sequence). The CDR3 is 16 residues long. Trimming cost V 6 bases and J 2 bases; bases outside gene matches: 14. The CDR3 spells CSAPGTGLVGNYGYTF. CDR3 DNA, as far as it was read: TGCAGTGCGCCCGGGACAGGACTCGTGGGGAACTATGGC.

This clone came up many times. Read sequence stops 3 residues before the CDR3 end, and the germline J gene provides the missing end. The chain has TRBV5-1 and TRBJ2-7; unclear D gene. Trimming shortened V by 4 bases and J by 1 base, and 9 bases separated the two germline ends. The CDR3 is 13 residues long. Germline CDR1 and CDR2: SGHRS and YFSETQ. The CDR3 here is CASSGPGSYEQYF. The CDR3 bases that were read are TGCGCCAGCAGCGGTCCAGGTTCCTACGAG.

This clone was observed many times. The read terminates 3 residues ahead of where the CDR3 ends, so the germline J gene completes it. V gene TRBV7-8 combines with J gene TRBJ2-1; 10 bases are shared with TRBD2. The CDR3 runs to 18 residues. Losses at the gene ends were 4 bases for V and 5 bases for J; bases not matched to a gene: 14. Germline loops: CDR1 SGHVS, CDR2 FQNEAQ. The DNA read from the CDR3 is TGTGCCAGCAGCTCCAACACAATTCGACTAGCGGGCCACAATGAG. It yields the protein CASSSNTIRLAGHNE. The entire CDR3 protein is CASSSNTIRLAGHNEQFF.

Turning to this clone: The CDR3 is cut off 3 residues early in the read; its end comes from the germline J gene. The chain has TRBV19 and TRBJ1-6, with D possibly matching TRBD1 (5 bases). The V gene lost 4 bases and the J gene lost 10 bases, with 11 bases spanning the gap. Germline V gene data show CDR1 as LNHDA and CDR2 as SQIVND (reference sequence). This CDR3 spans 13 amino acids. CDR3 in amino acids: CASSTGVRSPLHF. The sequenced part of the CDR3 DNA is TGTGCCAGTAGTACGGGGGTGCGGTCACCC.